The 15 T cell receptor beta chains in this list originate from one sample, sequenced in a study of T cells after yellow fever vaccination (dated by TCRdb to about 2019). Preparation of the library involved 5' RACE. TCRdb shows the sequencer as Illumina HiSeq 2500. TCRdb applied fastp at Q25 and MiXCR to the public reads, then kept only in-frame beta chains. Identical CDR3 proteins give one entry, which carries the most common genes and DNA. This sample is represented by roughly 96,000 distinct CDR3 sequences; about 8.8% of them were singletons. The ten largest clones capture approximately 17% of the sample. Explained via the paper, the treatment or condition label denotes: live attenuated yellow fever vaccine strain. This specimen consisted of CD8+ T cells not binding an NS4B(214-222) dextramer, sorted from PBMCs, obtained less than 18 days after the first yellow fever vaccination. Interpreted using the paper, the cell subset or site label stands for: NS4B epitope dextramer-negative CD8 T cells. These receptors all come from a man younger than 35 who received the YFV17D yellow fever vaccine.

About this clonotype itself: A much larger clone differs by one base, so this may be a read error. The chain employs TRBV11-3 and TRBJ2-3, with D maybe TRBD1 (6 bases). The CDR3 is 13 amino acids. Per the germline V gene, CDR1 is SGHNT and CDR2 is YENEEA. CDR3 nucleotides: TGTGCCAGCAAGGACAGAAGCACAGATGCGCAGTATTTT. Translation gives CASKDRSTDAQYF.

The V gene is TRBV19, the J gene TRBJ1-2; no definite D call. The CDR3 contains 15 residues. The germline V gene has CDR1 LNHDA and CDR2 SQIVND (reference sequence). With 5 bases removed from V and 0 bases from J, the gap between germline ends came to 13 bases. Here the CDR3 reads CASSVYRPANYGYTF. The DNA of the CDR3 is TGTGCCAGTAGTGTTTACAGACCCGCTAACTATGGCTACACCTTC.

There are a few counts of this clonotype. The chain uses TRBV6-1 and TRBJ1-5; D gene uncertain. Trimming took off 7 bases at V and 7 bases at J, with 29 bases between the two ends. The CDR3 contains 18 residues. Germline V gives CDR1 MNHNS, CDR2 SASEGT. The CDR3 is CASILHAGRPGERQPQHF. The DNA of the CDR3 is TGTGCCAGCATCCTCCATGCTGGGAGACCCGGAGAACGGCAGCCCCAGCATTTT.

This clonotype was seen a few times. J is TRBJ2-5 and V is TRBV4-3, with 7 nucleotides matching TRBD2. V shed 4 bases, J shed 3 bases, and the junction held 5 bases outside the gene matches. Germline CDR1 reads LGHNA; CDR2 reads YSLEER. The CDR3 is 14 residues long. The CDR3 DNA reads as TGCGCCAGCAGCCTTGGGCTAGCGGAAGAGACCCAGTACTTC. Translated: CASSLGLAEETQYF.

This clonotype occurred a few times. This chain uses TRBV4-3 with TRBJ2-1; perhaps TRBD2 as D (7 bases). Germline CDR1 and CDR2: LGHNA and YSLEER. V was pared by 4 bases and J by 5 bases, with 18 bases between. This CDR3 is built from 16 residues. The CDR3 coding sequence is TGCGCCAGCAGCCTTACTCGGGGAGGGGGAAACAATGAGCAGTTCTTC. This sequence encodes CASSLTRGGGNNEQFF.

This clonotype has a handful of counts. V is TRBV5-1 and J is TRBJ1-1, with TRBD1 as a possible D gene (5 bases). CDR1 and CDR2 from the germline V gene are SGHRS and YFSETQ. The CDR3 totals 18 residues. V was trimmed by 1 base and J by 0 bases, leaving 19 bases between them. The CDR3 region has the DNA TGCGCCAGCAGCTTGTGGGGGGGGGAGGGTTCCCTGAACACTGAAGCTTTCTTT. Protein product: CASSLWGGEGSLNTEAFF.

This rearrangement joins TRBV2 to TRBJ2-7, with D uncertain. The CDR3 consists of 13 residues. V was shortened by 1 base and J by 3 bases, with 7 bases between the two germline ends. Germline values: CDR1 SNHLY, CDR2 FYNNEI. CDR3 region: CASSEGLNYEQYF. The CDR3 coding sequence is TGTGCCAGCAGTGAAGGGTTGAACTACGAGCAGTACTTC.

This clonotype appeared many times. The rearrangement joins TRBV5-6 to TRBJ1-6; D is unresolved. The CDR3 has 15 residues. Trimming shortened V by 0 bases and J by 10 bases, and 14 bases separated the two germline ends. From germline, CDR1 is SGHDT and CDR2 YYEEEE. The CDR3 sequence is CASSLDTTYGSPLHF. In DNA form, the CDR3 reads TGTGCCAGCAGCTTGGACACGACCTACGGGTCACCCCTCCACTTT.

This clonotype was recorded a few times. This sequence joins TRBV20-1 and TRBJ2-7, with D uncertain. CDR3 size: 13 residues. Germline values: CDR1 DFQATT, CDR2 SNEGSKA (reference sequence). The germline V and J ends were trimmed by 2 bases and 2 bases, with 10 bases remaining between them. CDR3 DNA: TGCAGTGCTAGACCGCGCATTACCTACGAGCAGTACTTC. Amino acid sequence: CSARPRITYEQYF.

This clonotype was counted only a few times. The V call is TRBV7-9, the J call TRBJ2-3; perhaps TRBD2 as D (5 bases). This CDR3 contains 14 residues. V lost 4 bases, J lost 6 bases, and 14 bases lay in between. Germline V CDR1 and CDR2: SEHNR, FQNEAQ (reference sequence). Written as DNA, the CDR3 is TGTGCCAGCAGCTCCGGGCCTGGCGGGGATACGCAGTATTTT. Translating it yields CASSSGPGGDTQYF.

The chain employs TRBV12-3 or TRBV12-4 and TRBJ1-1; a weak D match, TRBD1 (6 bases). The CDR3 is made up of 15 amino acids. Trimming pared 5 bases from V and 4 bases from J, leaving 17 bases between. The CDR3 DNA sequence: TGTGCCAGCAGTCCCGGTTATGGAGGGGGCACTGAAGCTTTCTTT. It encodes CASSPGYGGGTEAFF.

As regards this clonotype: An end of the junction differs from the germline gene, which may be a read error. The rearrangement links TRBV7-2 to TRBJ2-3; TRBD2 agrees at 9 bases. From germline, CDR1 is SGHTA and CDR2 FQGNSA. The CDR3 contains 16 residues. The CDR3 DNA reads as TGTGCCAGCAGCCTAGCCCCGGGACTAGCTCGGGATACGCAGTATTTT. Amino acid sequence: CASSLAPGLARDTQYF. The variable domain in full, with the rest retrieved from reference TRBV7-2 and TRBJ2-3, is GAGVSQSPSNKVTEKGKDVELRCDPISGHTALYWYRQSLGQGLEFLIYFQGNSAPDKSGLPSDRFSAERTGGSVSTLTIQRTQQEDSAVYLCASSLAPGLARDTQYFGPGTRLTVL.

CDR3 amino acids: CASSEVTADQPQHF. The CDR3 DNA follows: TGTGCCAGCAGTGAAGTGACGGCGGATCAGCCCCAGCATTTT. The J gene is TRBJ1-5, the V gene TRBV2; D not certain. This CDR3 region has 14 residues. The V end lost 1 base, the J end lost 5 bases, and 9 bases lay between the germline ends. Germline V gives CDR1 SNHLY, CDR2 FYNNEI.

V and J are TRBV19 and TRBJ2-7, with 8 bases lining up with TRBD1. The CDR3 covers 15 residues. Losses at the gene ends were 5 bases for V and 3 bases for J; bases not matched to a gene: 9. Per germline, CDR1 LNHDA and CDR2 SQIVND (reference sequence). The CDR3 DNA reads as TGTGCCAGTAGTCCCCAGGGGGCCCTCTACTACGAGCAGTACTTC. Its translation is CASSPQGALYYEQYF.

The V call is TRBV19, the J call TRBJ2-7; 13 bases map to TRBD2. This CDR3 is built from 14 residues. Germline CDR1 LNHDA, CDR2 SQIVND (reference sequence). V dropped 9 bases and J dropped 3; count of bases not matched to a gene: 5. The CDR3 spells CASRLAGGFYEQYF. The DNA for the CDR3 is TGTGCCAGCCGACTAGCGGGGGGCTTCTACGAGCAGTACTTC.